This entry describes one T cell receptor (beta chain). Antigen specificity is unknown. PCR involved 60 Vbeta and 13 Jbeta primers. Profiled with immunoSEQ multiplex PCR; TCRdb holds only in-frame clones, not every one. In the table there are 130,000 or so clones, 60% to 85% of which are singletons. This CDR3 has 16 residues. The V gene's germline CDR1 is SQVTM and CDR2 ANQGSEA. V lost 4 bases to trimming and J lost 5 bases, with 21 bases between them. The donors, nominally healthy at sampling, likely had unrecorded immune exposures. These data are taken from a study of cytomegalovirus exposure and HLA in healthy donors. Whole-study findings and limits: The study designated 150 or so TCR beta chains cytomegalovirus-associated. Near-uniform donor sequencing depth was presumed by presence/absence analyses. Excluded were some V segments that proved indistinguishable, including TRBV6-2 and TRBV6-3.

This clonotype was sampled from a woman aged 18-30 years in good health and CMV-seronegative. The J gene is TRBJ1-5, the V gene TRBV29-1, with D perhaps matching TRBD1 (6 bases). The sequencing sample was made of PBMCs. The CDR3 region has the DNA TGCAGCGTTGGTGGGGGGCAGTCGGGGGGCGATCAGCCCCAGCATTTT. It encodes CSVGGGQSGGDQPQHF. Filled out from reference TRBV29-1 and TRBJ1-5, the complete variable domain reads SAVISQKPSRDICQRGTSLTIQCQVDSQVTMMFWYRQQPGQSLTLIATANQGSEATYESGFVIDKFPISRPNLTFSTLTVSNMSPEDSSIYLCSVGGGQSGGDQPQHFGDGTRLSIL.